This is a list of T cell receptor beta chains from one sample in a study of response to subunit inactivated influenza vaccine. Each CDR3 protein gets one entry after TCRdb re-called the RT-PCR reads with MiXCR. The sample gives hundreds of thousands of distinct CDR3 sequences, less than 10% of which show up once; 13% is in the top ten. Here the sequenced sample was PBMCs from blood, taken less than 30 months after vaccination. These TCRs come from a man aged 45 to 70 who received an inactivated influenza vaccine. Each CDR3 is given with its conserved first and last residue. Each record gives: J gene, V gene, CDR3 length, D gene, clone size, CDR3 protein, CDR3 DNA. The D gene is left open where the match is weak. Size is stated for part of the rows, as once, few or many counts, or as a class when the clone is expanded.

>TRBJ2-7|TRBV28|15|NA|few
CASRSDPTRSYEQYF
TGTGCCAGCAGATCCGACCCCACTCGATCCTACGAGCAGTACTTC
>TRBJ2-7|TRBV20-1|14|NA|NA
CSATSRGVTYEQYF
TGCAGTGCTACCTCTCGAGGGGTAACCTACGAGCAGTACTTC
>TRBJ2-2|TRBV24-1|19|TRBD1|NA
CATSEGTTGGHRGSGELFF
TGTGCCACCAGTGAAGGCACAACAGGGGGCCATCGCGGTTCCGGGGAGCTGTTTTTT
>TRBJ2-3|TRBV21-1|17|NA|few
CASSTPQGTNSTDTQYF
TGTGCCAGCAGCACACCTCAGGGGACCAATAGCACAGATACGCAGTATTTT
>TRBJ2-1|TRBV5-8|15|NA|many
CASSLGLANYNEQFF
TGTGCCAGCAGCTTGGGGCTAGCAAATTACAATGAGCAGTTCTTC
>TRBJ2-6|TRBV12-3/TRBV12-4|16|TRBD2|few
CASSPGLAAGANVLTF
TGTGCCAGCAGTCCCGGACTAGCGGCTGGGGCCAACGTCCTGACTTTC
>TRBJ1-2|TRBV20-1|13|NA|NA
CSARADSRGGYTF
TGCAGTGCTAGGGCGGACAGCCGGGGTGGCTACACCTTC
>TRBJ2-1|TRBV20-1|15|TRBD2|many
CSAAAGTKTYNEQFF
TGCAGTGCGGCCGCCGGGACTAAGACTTACAATGAGCAGTTCTTC
>TRBJ2-3|TRBV4-3|15|NA|few
CASSREVGRSDTQYF
TGCGCCAGCAGCCGAGAGGTGGGGCGCTCAGATACGCAGTATTTT
>TRBJ1-6|TRBV2|15|TRBD1|many
CASRDQTGVGSPLHF
TGTGCCAGCAGAGACCAGACAGGGGTGGGTTCACCCCTCCACTTT
>TRBJ2-7|TRBV5-8|14|NA|NA
CASGVHGLVYEQYF
TGTGCCAGCGGCGTTCACGGGTTAGTGTACGAGCAGTACTTC
>TRBJ1-1|TRBV19|13|TRBD1|few
CASEQGQNTEAFF
TGTGCCAGTGAACAGGGGCAGAACACTGAAGCTTTCTTT
>TRBJ1-2|TRBV5-1|16|NA|NA
CASSFRALPTNYGYTF
TGCGCCAGCAGCTTCCGGGCCCTACCCACTAACTATGGCTACACCTTC
>TRBJ1-1|TRBV5-1|15|TRBD1|few
CASTQRDRGDTEAFF
TGCGCCAGCACCCAGAGGGACAGGGGAGACACTGAAGCTTTCTTT
>TRBJ2-7|TRBV12-3/TRBV12-4|16|NA|many
CASSLANRAPGYEQYF
TGTGCCAGCAGTTTAGCGAATCGGGCCCCGGGGTACGAGCAGTACTTC
>TRBJ2-2|TRBV4-3|17|TRBD2|few
CASSLETGGPNTGELFF
TGCGCCAGCAGCCTCGAAACGGGAGGGCCAAACACCGGGGAGCTGTTTTTT
>TRBJ2-7|TRBV4-3|14|TRBD1|few
CASSQETGTGVKYF
TGCGCCAGCAGCCAAGAAACCGGGACAGGGGTCAAGTACTTC
>TRBJ2-5|TRBV7-6|14|NA|many
CASSPRGYQETQYF
TGTGCCAGCAGCCCCCGTGGGTACCAAGAGACCCAGTACTTC
>TRBJ1-5|TRBV15|14|NA|many
CATSGDTGLGPQHF
TGTGCCACCAGCGGGGACACAGGGTTAGGGCCCCAGCATTTT
>TRBJ2-7|TRBV20-1|15|TRBD2|NA
CSARPLAGVSYEQYF
TGCAGTGCTAGGCCACTAGCGGGGGTCTCTTACGAGCAGTACTTC
>TRBJ1-5|TRBV12-3/TRBV12-4|13|NA|many
CASSSISNQPQHF
TGTGCCAGCAGTTCAATTAGCAATCAGCCCCAGCATTTT
>TRBJ2-1|TRBV10-2|13|TRBD2|NA
CASRGEGPLEQFF
TGCGCCAGCAGGGGGGAGGGCCCTCTTGAGCAGTTCTTC
>TRBJ2-2|TRBV9|13|NA|NA
CASTQSSAGELFF
TGTGCCAGCACCCAGTCTTCAGCCGGGGAGCTGTTTTTT
>TRBJ2-7|TRBV3-1|13|NA|NA
CASSQGARYEQYF
TGTGCCAGCAGCCAGGGGGCGCGATACGAGCAGTACTTC
>TRBJ2-3|TRBV7-2|14|NA|few
CASSLGGHPDTQYF
TGTGCCAGCAGCTTGGGCGGGCATCCAGATACGCAGTATTTT
>TRBJ2-2|TRBV24-1|16|NA|many
CATSDLGETNTGELFF
TGTGCCACCAGTGATTTGGGAGAAACGAACACCGGGGAGCTGTTTTTT
>TRBJ2-7|TRBV12-3/TRBV12-4|18|TRBD2|NA
CASSPTLGRTSGGHEQYF
TGTGCCAGCAGTCCGACTCTGGGCAGGACTAGCGGGGGTCACGAGCAGTACTTC
>TRBJ2-3|TRBV6-1|13|NA|many
CASSPRLEDTQYF
TGTGCCAGCAGTCCACGGCTCGAAGATACGCAGTATTTT
>TRBJ1-4|TRBV4-1|14|TRBD1|many
CASSRDRANEKLFF
TGCGCCAGCAGCCGGGACAGGGCTAATGAAAAACTGTTTTTT
>TRBJ2-7|TRBV5-5|15|NA|many
CASSLAWASSYEQYF
TGTGCCAGCAGCTTGGCCTGGGCCAGCTCCTACGAGCAGTACTTC
>TRBJ2-1|TRBV4-1|17|NA|NA
CASSQDEGGGPFREQFF
TGCGCCAGCAGCCAAGATGAGGGCGGGGGCCCCTTTAGGGAGCAGTTCTTC
>TRBJ2-1|TRBV6-5|14|TRBD1|NA
CASSSGQGAGEQFF
TGTGCCAGCAGTTCCGGACAGGGGGCCGGTGAGCAGTTCTTC
>TRBJ2-5|TRBV4-1|14|NA|few
CASSQGLWRETQYF
TGCGCCAGCAGCCAAGGACTATGGAGGGAGACCCAGTACTTC
>TRBJ1-5|TRBV20-1|14|NA|NA
CSAPPDTGNQPQHF
TGCAGTGCTCCTCCCGACACCGGCAATCAGCCCCAGCATTTT
>TRBJ2-3|TRBV11-2|14|NA|few
CASSFDGRTDTQYF
TGTGCCAGCAGCTTCGATGGACGCACAGATACGCAGTATTTT
>TRBJ2-2|TRBV15|15|TRBD2|NA
CATSRGLAGAGELFF
TGTGCCACCAGCAGGGGACTAGCGGGAGCCGGGGAGCTGTTTTTT
>TRBJ1-2|TRBV24-1|11|NA|NA
CATSDFGSYTF
TGTGCCACCAGTGATTTCGGGAGCTACACCTTC
>TRBJ2-5|TRBV2|14|TRBD1|few
CASNRQGLGETQYF
TGTGCCAGCAACCGACAGGGGTTAGGGGAGACCCAGTACTTC
>TRBJ2-3|TRBV6-1|15|TRBD2|few
CASTEKRGGRDTQYF
TGTGCCAGCACCGAAAAGCGGGGGGGCAGAGATACGCAGTATTTT
>TRBJ2-7|TRBV29-1|14|NA|many
CSVLGGLFSYEQYF
TGCAGCGTCCTAGGGGGGTTATTCTCCTACGAGCAGTACTTC
>TRBJ1-4|TRBV6-1|14|NA|few
CASIRDGLNEKLFF
TGTGCCAGCATACGGGACGGCCTAAATGAAAAACTGTTTTTT
>TRBJ1-2|TRBV11-2|15|TRBD1|NA
CASRKPGQGGFGYTF
TGTGCCAGCAGAAAACCGGGACAGGGCGGATTTGGCTACACCTTC
>TRBJ2-1|TRBV11-3|12|TRBD2|few
CASSEAGYEQFF
TGTGCCAGCAGCGAAGCGGGGTATGAGCAGTTCTTC
>TRBJ2-5|TRBV7-2|16|TRBD1|many
CASSLAVGQGQETQYF
TGTGCCAGCAGCTTAGCTGTGGGACAGGGACAAGAGACCCAGTACTTC
>TRBJ1-4|TRBV29-1|13|NA|many
CSASRDFNEKLFF
TGCAGCGCTAGTCGGGACTTTAATGAAAAACTGTTTTTT
>TRBJ2-7|TRBV7-8|14|NA|few
CASSLVLVGYEQYF
TGTGCCAGCAGCTTAGTACTTGTGGGCTACGAGCAGTACTTC
>TRBJ1-2|TRBV6-2/TRBV6-3|13|NA|NA
CASSYGSSLSYTF
TGTGCCAGCAGTTACGGTAGCAGCCTGAGCTACACCTTC
>TRBJ2-1|TRBV29-1|14|NA|few
CSVEGGSGDNEQFF
TGCAGCGTTGAAGGCGGGTCGGGTGACAATGAGCAGTTCTTC
>TRBJ1-3|TRBV5-5|17|TRBD1|NA
CASSLGGRGLSGNTIYF
TGTGCCAGCAGCTTGGGGGGCAGGGGGTTATCTGGAAACACCATATATTTT
>TRBJ2-2|TRBV7-6|14|NA|NA
CSSSSNTGSGELFF
TGTTCCAGCAGCTCCAACACAGGGTCCGGGGAGCTGTTTTTT